This entry is about one T cell receptor (beta chain). No antigen is known for it. Base-call qualities are not available, and no considerably larger clone is one nucleotide away. This specimen belongs to a study of blood T cells in healthy people across ages (dated by TCRdb to 2014 to 2015). Broadly, across the study: In model experiments, template switching captured about one uniquely barcoded TCR beta cDNA molecule for every two T cells. Age-related changes in TCR beta repertoire diversity were measured in the study by deep sequencing normalized with unique cDNA molecular identifiers. To avoid experimental bias, donors of different ages were spread randomly across the sequencing lanes. Donors were grouped into four age groups: young (average 16 years), middle-aged (39), aged (roughly 67) and long-lived (about 82). The study analyzed two additional independent replicas of 1 million unique cDNA reads from the same blood draw for two donors, one aged 18 to 30 and one aged 80 or older. Results the study describes overall, beyond this receptor: Because the CMV infection status of the donors was unknown, age-related changes in expanded clonotypes may potentially have been confounded. Observed TCR beta diversity correlated strongly with the percentage of naive T cells measured by flow cytometry. Because profiling used bulk unsorted PBMCs, naive and antigen-experienced compartments could not be compared conclusively. Compared with the aged group, the long-lived group had more naive CD4+ T cells, fewer expanded clones and increased TCR diversity, suggesting age selection. As age increased, observed TCR beta diversity per million T cells dropped in a roughly linear way, and a significant reduction was already evident by age 40. Estimates of total diversity based on one million sequenced T cells were regarded as lower bounds and as underestimates.

For CDR1 and CDR2, the germline V gene lists MGHRA and YSYEKL. Taken from cysteine to phenylalanine, the CDR3 has 18 residues. Solely the CDR3 DNA is kept, with 54 bases framed from the first base. V trim: 2 bases; J trim: 4 bases; unmatched bases: 12. Systemically healthy Caucasian individuals from Russia, 35 to 40 in total and aged about 6 to 95 years, were included as donors. Ten milliliters of peripheral blood were drawn from each donor into EDTA-treated Vacutainer tubes. Ficoll-Paque density-gradient centrifugation was used to isolate PBMCs, with at least 7 million per sample. Trizol reagent was used to extract total RNA from the PBMCs, yielding at least 5 micrograms per sample. For every donor, flow cytometry on a PBMC aliquot measured the percentage of naive CD45RAhigh/CD27high T cells. The library was obtained by 5' RACE. TCRdb records Illumina HiSeq 2500 as the sequencer. A second PCR of roughly 6 to 12 cycles was performed with a sample-barcoded 5' primer and a J-beta primer mix. Each TCR beta cDNA molecule received a unique molecular identifier from a template-switch 5' adaptor carrying 12 random nucleotides. At least 3 million CDR3-containing paired-end reads were obtained from each sample. First-strand cDNA synthesis was performed from all RNA using the Mint cDNA synthesis kit, with priming by a TRBC-specific oligonucleotide. Following uracil-DNA glycosylase treatment, all cDNA underwent a first 18-cycle PCR with the universal primers M1SS and BC2_uni_R. The authors' analysis ran thus. Each sample was normalized by randomly selecting 1 million high-quality reads, each carrying a distinct molecular identifier. Instead of being binned into consensus sequences, reads that shared molecular identifiers were thrown out. MiTCR, run with a Q25 quality threshold and the strictest error-elimination algorithm, handled CDR3 identification, clonotype clustering and error correction. Lower-bound total TCR beta diversity was estimated with a nonparametric unseen species model using Euler transformation. TCRdb's own reprocessing of the public reads used fastp at Q25 and MiXCR and kept productive beta chains. Records with the same CDR3 protein are collapsed into one entry carrying the most frequent genes and DNA. In this record, the V and J calls reflect TCRdb's handling and not the investigators' own analysis. Across this sample there are 1.5 million to 1.8 million distinct CDR3 sequences, with less than 45% seen only once. The ten biggest clones cover about 4% of the sample.

The V and J segments used are TRBV4-1 and TRBJ2-3; the junction holds 10 bases that match TRBD2. Material for sequencing was blood. The source of this sequence is a young woman in good health. The CDR3 corresponds to CASSQNYRLAGVADTQYF. The DNA sequence is as follows: TGCGCCAGCAGCCAAAATTATCGGCTAGCGGGGGTCGCAGATACGCAGTATTTT.